These 18 T cell receptor beta chains share one sample of origin, sequenced in a study of Ad26.COV2.S vaccination and SARS-CoV-2 variants. Specified treatment: approximately 18 received Ad26.COV2.S at low or high dose, single or two shots; about 5 received placebo; per-sample allocation not given. Sampling took place 63 days after the first vaccine or placebo injection. Profiled with immunoSEQ multiplex PCR; TCRdb holds only in-frame clones, not every one. The sample contains hundreds of thousands of clones, 89% of which appear only once. The sequences come from peripheral blood, collected in a trial of Ad26.COV2.S vaccine versus placebo. The receptor source for this set is a person between 18 and 65 years old who received the Ad26.COV2.S COVID-19 vaccine or a placebo.

The chain recombines TRBV24-1 with TRBJ1-5; 11 bases align to TRBD1. The CDR3 has 14 amino acids. Trimming took 3 bases from V and 9 from J; bases not matched to a gene: 3. Germline V lookup: CDR1 KGHDR, CDR2 SFDVKD. CDR3 DNA: TGTGCCACCAGTGATGGACAGGGGGCCTGGCCCCAGCATTTT. Its protein is CATSDGQGAWPQHF.

V gene TRBV5-1 combines with J gene TRBJ1-1, with unresolved D. CDR3 size: 14 residues. Trimming stripped 5 bases from V and 5 bases from J, with 16 bases between. Germline V gives CDR1 SGHRS, CDR2 YFSETQ. CDR3 loop: CASSFGSQRTEAFF. The CDR3 nucleotides read TGCGCCAGCAGTTTCGGCTCCCAGAGGACTGAAGCTTTCTTT. Full variable domain (outside the CDR3, taken from reference TRBV5-1 and TRBJ1-1): KAGVTQTPRYLIKTRGQQVTLSCSPISGHRSVSWYQQTPGQGLQFLFEYFSETQRNKGNFPGRFSGRQFSNSRSEMNVSTLELGDSALYLCASSFGSQRTEAFFGQGTRLTVV.

The chain uses TRBV24-1 and TRBJ2-1; D is unclear. The CDR3 runs 14 residues. CDR1 and CDR2 (germline): KGHDR, SFDVKD. V was trimmed by 3 bases and J by 5 bases, leaving 10 bases between them. The DNA of the CDR3 is TGTGCCACCAGTGATAGTACACGGGACAATGAGCAGTTCTTC. Its protein is CATSDSTRDNEQFF.

The chain joins TRBV11-3 to TRBJ2-5, with unresolved D. Germline CDR1 is SGHNT and CDR2 is YENEEA. Trimming left V 1 base short and J 5 bases short, with 11 bases between. The CDR3 extends over 14 amino acids. Here the CDR3 DNA reads TGTGCCAGCAGCTTAGGGCCGGCCGGGGAGACCCAGTACTTC. This encodes CASSLGPAGETQYF.

In this sample, this clone turned up once. The same CDR3 arises from other DNA sequences in this sample as well. V is TRBV5-6 and J is TRBJ1-5, with D hard to call. V was clipped by 0 bases and J by 4 bases, with 2 bases between them. This CDR3 contains 12 residues. In germline, CDR1 is SGHDT, CDR2 YYEEEE. CDR3 amino acids: CASSLGNQPQHF. The CDR3 DNA is TGTGCCAGCAGCTTGGGAAATCAGCCCCAGCATTTT.

The chain uses TRBV24-1 and TRBJ2-7; tentative D call: TRBD1 (6 bases). Germline CDR1 reads KGHDR; CDR2 reads SFDVKD. Trimming took off 8 bases at V and 1 base at J, with 17 bases between the two ends. The CDR3 loop spans 15 amino acids. The CDR3: CATTEDGQPSYEQYF. In nucleotides, the CDR3 is TGTGCCACCACCGAAGATGGACAGCCTTCCTACGAGCAGTACTTC.

The gene calls are TRBV30 and TRBJ2-5, with D hard to call. The germline CDR1 and CDR2 sequences are GTSNPN and SVGIG (reference sequence). V was trimmed by 1 base and J by 4 bases, leaving 4 bases between them. The CDR3 contains 11 residues. The CDR3, as DNA: TGTGCCTGGAGTGATAGAGAGACCCAGTACTTC. This translates into CAWSDRETQYF.

The V call is TRBV10-3, the J call TRBJ1-2; D is perhaps TRBD1 (6 bases). The CDR3 runs to 15 residues. Germline lookup yields CDR1 ENHRY and CDR2 SYGVKD. V lost 0 bases to trimming and J lost 5 bases, with 13 bases between them. The CDR3, as DNA: TGTGCCATCAGTGAGTCGGACAGCGCGCCGTATGGCTACACCTTC. Its protein product is CAISESDSAPYGYTF.

The chain joins TRBV7-2 to TRBJ1-2; tentatively, D is TRBD1 (6 bases). Germline loops: CDR1 SGHTA, CDR2 FQGNSA. The V gene lost 5 bases and the J gene lost 3 bases, with 22 bases spanning the gap. This CDR3 is 17 amino acids long. The CDR3 is CASSQTSSGAVDYGYTF. The CDR3 DNA reads as TGTGCCAGCAGCCAGACATCCTCAGGGGCGGTTGACTATGGCTACACCTTC. Together with reference TRBV7-2 and TRBJ1-2, the CDR3 gives the full variable domain: GAGVSQSPSNKVTEKGKDVELRCDPISGHTALYWYRQSLGQGLEFLIYFQGNSAPDKSGLPSDRFSAERTGGSVSTLTIQRTQQEDSAVYLCASSQTSSGAVDYGYTFGSGTRLTVV.

This chain connects TRBV19 to TRBJ1-6, with 8 bases matching TRBD1. CDR3 length: 15 residues. CDR1 and CDR2 from the germline V gene are LNHDA and SQIVND (reference sequence). Trimming cost V 0 bases and J 12 bases; bases outside gene matches: 7. The CDR3, as DNA: TGTGCCAGTAGTATAGACGCCGACAGGGGATTACCCCTCCACTTT. This encodes CASSIDADRGLPLHF.

The gene calls are TRBV15 and TRBJ2-7; D possibly corresponds to TRBD1 (5 bases). The CDR3 runs to 13 residues. V dropped 0 bases and J dropped 6 bases, with 9 bases sitting between them. The germline CDR1 and CDR2 sequences are LNHNV and YYDKDF (reference sequence). Written as DNA, the CDR3 is TGTGCCACCAGCAGAGAGTCAGGGTTCGAGCAGTACTTC. It specifies CATSRESGFEQYF.

This rearrangement joins TRBV6-5 to TRBJ2-3; 14 bases align to TRBD2. There are 15 residues in the CDR3. The trim removed 5 bases at V and 6 bases at J, leaving 4 bases unmatched. Germline V CDR1 and CDR2: MNHEY, SVGAGI. CDR3 sequence: CASSQTSGGADTQYF. CDR3 DNA sequence: TGTGCCAGCAGTCAGACTAGCGGGGGGGCCGATACGCAGTATTTT.

The rearrangement links TRBV11-3 to TRBJ2-1; 7 bases match TRBD2. The length of the CDR3 is 13 residues. Germline lookup yields CDR1 SGHNT and CDR2 YENEEA. V lost 3 bases and J lost 8; bases outside the gene matches: 4. The CDR3 bases are TGTGCCAGCAGCTTGGGGACTAACCATGAGCAGTTCTTC. It specifies CASSLGTNHEQFF. Full variable domain (outside the CDR3, taken from reference TRBV11-3 and TRBJ2-1): EAGVVQSPRYKIIEKKQPVAFWCNPISGHNTLYWYLQNLGQGPELLIRYENEEAVDDSQLPKDRFSAERLKGVDSTLKIQPAELGDSAVYLCASSLGTNHEQFFGPGTRLTVL.

This chain links TRBV9 with TRBJ2-2; 10 bases map to TRBD2. CDR1 is SGDLS and CDR2 is YYNGEE in the germline V gene. The CDR3 spans 18 residues. The ends lost 4 bases at V and 4 bases at J; junction bases unmatched: 13. DNA for the CDR3: TGTGCCAGCAGCCCGGAAGGTGGAGTAGCGGGAGGCACCGGGGAGCTGTTTTTT. Protein product: CASSPEGGVAGGTGELFF.

This clone turned up a few times. V and J are TRBV6-5 and TRBJ1-1; D ambiguous. The CDR3 length is 16 residues. Germline V lookup: CDR1 MNHEY, CDR2 SVGAGI. Between the trimmed V and J ends, which lost 0 bases and 0 bases, there was a span of 11 bases. The DNA for the CDR3 is TGTGCCAGCAGTTACTCGGGCAGCCCTATGAACACTGAAGCTTTCTTT. Its protein is CASSYSGSPMNTEAFF.

The CDR3, as DNA: TGCAGCCCCGGCAGGGGGCTCTCCTACGAGCAGTACTTC. It is translated as CSPGRGLSYEQYF. The chain links TRBV29-1 to TRBJ2-7; TRBD1 matches 8 bases. V was clipped by 8 bases and J by 0 bases; unmatched bases: 6. CDR1 and CDR2 (germline): SQVTM, ANQGSEA. The CDR3 runs to 13 residues.

The V call is TRBV10-3, the J call TRBJ2-1; 10 bases agree with TRBD2. From germline, CDR1 is ENHRY and CDR2 SYGVKD. Unmatched junction bases numbered 19, after V lost 2 bases and J lost 6 bases. The CDR3 covers 20 residues. CDR3 coding DNA: TGTGCCATCAGTGAGACTCCGGGACTAGCGCCCATGAGGAACTCCAATGAGCAGTTCTTC. This encodes CAISETPGLAPMRNSNEQFF.

This chain uses TRBV25-1 with TRBJ1-5, with D possibly being TRBD1 (6 bases). Germline V lookup: CDR1 MGHDK, CDR2 SYGVNS. Trimming took 11 bases from V and 4 from J, leaving 15 bases between them. The CDR3 extends over 13 amino acids. CDR3 protein: CADRRFGNQPQHF. CDR3 DNA sequence: TGTGCCGACAGGCGGTTTGGGAATCAGCCCCAGCATTTT.